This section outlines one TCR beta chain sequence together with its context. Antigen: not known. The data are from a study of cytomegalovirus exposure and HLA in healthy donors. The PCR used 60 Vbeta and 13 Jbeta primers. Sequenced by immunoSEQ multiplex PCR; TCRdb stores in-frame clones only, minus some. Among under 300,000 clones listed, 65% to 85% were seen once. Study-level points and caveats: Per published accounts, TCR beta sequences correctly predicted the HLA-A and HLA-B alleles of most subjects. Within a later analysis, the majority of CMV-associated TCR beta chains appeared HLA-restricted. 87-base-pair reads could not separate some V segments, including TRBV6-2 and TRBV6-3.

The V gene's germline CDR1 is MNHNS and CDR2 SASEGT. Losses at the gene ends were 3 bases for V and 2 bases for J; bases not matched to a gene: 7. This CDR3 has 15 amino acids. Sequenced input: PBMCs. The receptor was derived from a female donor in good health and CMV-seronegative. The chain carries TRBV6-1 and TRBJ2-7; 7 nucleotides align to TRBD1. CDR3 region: CASSDRQGLPYEQYF. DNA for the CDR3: TGTGCCAGCAGTGACCGACAGGGTCTACCCTACGAGCAGTACTTC.